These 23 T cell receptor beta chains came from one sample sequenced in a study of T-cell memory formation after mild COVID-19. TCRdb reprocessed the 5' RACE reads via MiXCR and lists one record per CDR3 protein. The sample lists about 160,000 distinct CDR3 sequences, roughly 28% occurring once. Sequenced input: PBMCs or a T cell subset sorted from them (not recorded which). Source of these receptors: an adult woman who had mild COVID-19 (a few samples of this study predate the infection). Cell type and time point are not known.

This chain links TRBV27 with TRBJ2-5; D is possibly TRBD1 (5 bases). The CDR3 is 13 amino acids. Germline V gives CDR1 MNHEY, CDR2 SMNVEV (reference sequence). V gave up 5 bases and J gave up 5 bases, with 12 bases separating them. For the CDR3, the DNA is TGTGCCAGCAGTGCCTCCAGGGTCGAGACCCAGTACTTC. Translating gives CASSASRVETQYF.

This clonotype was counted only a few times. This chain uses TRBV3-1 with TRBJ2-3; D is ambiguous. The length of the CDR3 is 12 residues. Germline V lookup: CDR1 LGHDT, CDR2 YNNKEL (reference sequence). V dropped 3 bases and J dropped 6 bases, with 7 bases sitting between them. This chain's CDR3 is CASSQSGDTQYF. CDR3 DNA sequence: TGTGCCAGCAGCCAGTCCGGGGATACGCAGTATTTT.

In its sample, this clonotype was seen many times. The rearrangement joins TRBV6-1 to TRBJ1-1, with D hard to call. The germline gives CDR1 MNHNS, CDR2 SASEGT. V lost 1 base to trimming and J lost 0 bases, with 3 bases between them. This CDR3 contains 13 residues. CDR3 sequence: CASSEEVNTEAFF. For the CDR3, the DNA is TGTGCCAGCAGTGAAGAGGTGAACACTGAAGCTTTCTTT.

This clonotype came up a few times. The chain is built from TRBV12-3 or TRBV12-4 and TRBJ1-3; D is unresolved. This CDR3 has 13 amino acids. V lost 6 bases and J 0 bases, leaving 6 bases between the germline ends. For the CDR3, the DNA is TGTGCCAGCAGCCTCGGCTCTGGAAACACCATATATTTT. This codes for CASSLGSGNTIYF.

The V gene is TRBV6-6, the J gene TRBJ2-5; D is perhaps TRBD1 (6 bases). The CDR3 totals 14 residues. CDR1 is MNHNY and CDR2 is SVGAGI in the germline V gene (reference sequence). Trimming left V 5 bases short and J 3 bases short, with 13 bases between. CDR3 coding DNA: TGTGCCAGCAGTCATCGGGACATCAAAGAGACCCAGTACTTC. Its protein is CASSHRDIKETQYF.

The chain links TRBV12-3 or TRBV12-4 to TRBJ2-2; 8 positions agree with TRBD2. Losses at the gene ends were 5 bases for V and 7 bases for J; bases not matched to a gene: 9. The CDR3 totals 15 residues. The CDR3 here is CASSPLAGGIGELFF. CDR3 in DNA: TGTGCCAGCAGTCCCCTGGCGGGGGGCATCGGGGAGCTGTTTTTT.

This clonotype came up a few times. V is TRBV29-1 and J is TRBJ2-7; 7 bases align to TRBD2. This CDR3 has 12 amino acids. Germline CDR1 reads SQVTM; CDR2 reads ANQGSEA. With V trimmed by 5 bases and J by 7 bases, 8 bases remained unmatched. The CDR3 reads CSVQGDYWEQYF. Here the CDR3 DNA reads TGCAGCGTTCAAGGGGACTACTGGGAGCAGTACTTC.

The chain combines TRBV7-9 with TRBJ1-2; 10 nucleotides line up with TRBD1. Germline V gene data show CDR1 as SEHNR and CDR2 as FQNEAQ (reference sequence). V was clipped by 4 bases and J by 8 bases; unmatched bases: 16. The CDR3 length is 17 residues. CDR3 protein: CASSSPRGTGDDGGYTF. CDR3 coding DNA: TGTGCCAGCAGCTCCCCAAGAGGGACAGGGGACGATGGAGGCTACACCTTC.

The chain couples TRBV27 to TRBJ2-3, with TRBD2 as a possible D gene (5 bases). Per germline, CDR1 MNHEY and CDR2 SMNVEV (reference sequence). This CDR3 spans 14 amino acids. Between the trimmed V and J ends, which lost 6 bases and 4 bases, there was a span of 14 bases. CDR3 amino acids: CASRSDFHPDTQYF. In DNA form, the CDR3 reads TGTGCCAGCAGATCGGACTTCCACCCAGATACGCAGTATTTT.

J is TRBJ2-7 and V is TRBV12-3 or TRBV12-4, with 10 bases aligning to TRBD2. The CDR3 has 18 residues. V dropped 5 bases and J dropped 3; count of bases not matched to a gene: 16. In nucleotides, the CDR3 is TGTGCCAGCAGTCCCCTGACTAGCGGGTCATCCCCTTACTACGAGCAGTACTTC. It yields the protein CASSPLTSGSSPYYEQYF.

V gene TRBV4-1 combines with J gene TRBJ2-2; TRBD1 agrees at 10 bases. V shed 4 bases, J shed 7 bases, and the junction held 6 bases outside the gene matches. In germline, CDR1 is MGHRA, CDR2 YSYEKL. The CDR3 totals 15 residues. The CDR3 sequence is CASSPSTGGIGELFF. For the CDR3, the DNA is TGCGCCAGCAGCCCCTCGACAGGGGGCATCGGGGAGCTGTTTTTT.

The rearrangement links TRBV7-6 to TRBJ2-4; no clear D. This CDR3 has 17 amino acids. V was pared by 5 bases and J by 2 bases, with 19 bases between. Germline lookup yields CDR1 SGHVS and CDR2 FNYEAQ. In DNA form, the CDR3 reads TGTGCCAGCAGCCCCCTCGACTCTGAAGTTTCCAAAAACATTCAGTACTTC. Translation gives CASSPLDSEVSKNIQYF.

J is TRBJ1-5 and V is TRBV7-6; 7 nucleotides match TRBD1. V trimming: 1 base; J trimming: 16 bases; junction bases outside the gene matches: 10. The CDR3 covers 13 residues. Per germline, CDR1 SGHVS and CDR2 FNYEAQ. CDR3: CASSLGAGGHLHF. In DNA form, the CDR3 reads TGTGCCAGCAGCTTAGGGGCAGGGGGTCACCTCCATTTT.

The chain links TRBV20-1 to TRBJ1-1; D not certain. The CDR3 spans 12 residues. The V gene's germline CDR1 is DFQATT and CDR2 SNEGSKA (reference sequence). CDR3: CTGRPVLTEAFF. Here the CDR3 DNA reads TGCACCGGGAGGCCCGTGTTGACTGAAGCTTTCTTT.

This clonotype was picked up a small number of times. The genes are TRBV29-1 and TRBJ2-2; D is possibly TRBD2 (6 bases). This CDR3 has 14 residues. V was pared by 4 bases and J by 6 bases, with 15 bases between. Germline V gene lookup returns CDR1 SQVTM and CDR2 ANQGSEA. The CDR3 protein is CSVAGGAYPGELFF. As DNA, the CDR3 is TGCAGCGTTGCCGGCGGGGCGTACCCCGGGGAGCTGTTTTTT.

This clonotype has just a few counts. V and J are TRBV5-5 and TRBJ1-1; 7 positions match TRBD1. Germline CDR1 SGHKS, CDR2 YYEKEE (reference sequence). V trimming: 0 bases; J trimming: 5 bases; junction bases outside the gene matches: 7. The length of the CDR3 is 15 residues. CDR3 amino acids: CASSLEQGMGTEAFF. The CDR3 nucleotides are TGTGCCAGCAGCTTGGAACAGGGGATGGGTACTGAAGCTTTCTTT.

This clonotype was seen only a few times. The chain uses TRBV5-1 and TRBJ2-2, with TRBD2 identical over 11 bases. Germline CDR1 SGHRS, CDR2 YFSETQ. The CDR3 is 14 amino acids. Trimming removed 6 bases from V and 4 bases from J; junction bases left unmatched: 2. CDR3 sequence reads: CASKLAGATGELFF. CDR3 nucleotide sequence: TGCGCCAGCAAACTAGCGGGAGCCACCGGGGAGCTGTTTTTT.

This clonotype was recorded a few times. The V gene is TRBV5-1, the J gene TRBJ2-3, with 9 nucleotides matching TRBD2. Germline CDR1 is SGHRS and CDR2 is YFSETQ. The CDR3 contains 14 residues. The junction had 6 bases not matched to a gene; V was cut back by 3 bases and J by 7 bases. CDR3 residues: CASSSSSGMNTQYF. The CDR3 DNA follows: TGCGCCAGCAGCTCGTCTAGCGGGATGAATACGCAGTATTTT.

For the CDR3, the DNA is TGTGCCAGCAGTCCTACCGCGGGGTATAATCAGCCCCAGCATTTT. This encodes CASSPTAGYNQPQHF. The chain couples TRBV12-3 or TRBV12-4 to TRBJ1-5; D is unclear. Trimming removed 5 bases from V and 4 bases from J, with 15 bases in between. The CDR3 runs to 15 residues.

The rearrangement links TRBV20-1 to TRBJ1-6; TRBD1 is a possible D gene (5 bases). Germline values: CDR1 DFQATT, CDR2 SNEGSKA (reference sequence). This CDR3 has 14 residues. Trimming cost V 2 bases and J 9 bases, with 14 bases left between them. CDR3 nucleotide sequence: TGCAGTGCTAGATTATTACAGGCGGGTTCACCCCTCCACTTT. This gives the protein CSARLLQAGSPLHF.

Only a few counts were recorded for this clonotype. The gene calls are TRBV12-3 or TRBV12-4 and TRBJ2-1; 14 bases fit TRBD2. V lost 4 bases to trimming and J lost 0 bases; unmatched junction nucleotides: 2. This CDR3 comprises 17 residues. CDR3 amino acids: CASSSGTSGSSYNEQFF. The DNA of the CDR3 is TGTGCCAGCAGTTCCGGGACTAGCGGGAGCTCCTACAATGAGCAGTTCTTC.

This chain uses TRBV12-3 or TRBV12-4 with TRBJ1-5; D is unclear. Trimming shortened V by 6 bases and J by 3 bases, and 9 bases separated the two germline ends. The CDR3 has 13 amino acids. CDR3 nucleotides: TGTGCCAGCAGCGACGGTTTCAATCAGCCCCAGCATTTT. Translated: CASSDGFNQPQHF.

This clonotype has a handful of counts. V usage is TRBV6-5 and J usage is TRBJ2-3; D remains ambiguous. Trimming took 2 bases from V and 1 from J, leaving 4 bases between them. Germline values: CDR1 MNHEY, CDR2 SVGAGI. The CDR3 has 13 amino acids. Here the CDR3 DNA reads TGTGCCAGCAGTTACGACGGCACAGATACGCAGTATTTT. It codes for CASSYDGTDTQYF.